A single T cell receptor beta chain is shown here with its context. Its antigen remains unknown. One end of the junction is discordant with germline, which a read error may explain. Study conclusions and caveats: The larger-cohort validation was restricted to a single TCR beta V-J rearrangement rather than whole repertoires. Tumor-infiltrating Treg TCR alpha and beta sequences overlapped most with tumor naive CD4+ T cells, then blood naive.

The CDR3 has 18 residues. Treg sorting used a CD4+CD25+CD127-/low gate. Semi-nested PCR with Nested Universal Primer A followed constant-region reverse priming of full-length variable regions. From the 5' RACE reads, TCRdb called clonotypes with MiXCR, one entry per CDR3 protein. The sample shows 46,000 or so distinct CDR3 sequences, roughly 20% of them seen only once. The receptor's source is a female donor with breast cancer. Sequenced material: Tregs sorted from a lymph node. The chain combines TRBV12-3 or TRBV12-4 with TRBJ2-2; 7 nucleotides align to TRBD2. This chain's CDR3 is CACSLARLAGANTGELFF. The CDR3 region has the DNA TGTGCCTGCAGTTTAGCGCGGCTGGCGGGAGCGAACACCGGGGAGCTGTTTTTT.